Listed below are T cell receptor beta chains from one sample, sequenced in a study of graft-versus-host responses after intestinal transplantation. The data were produced by immunoSEQ multiplex PCR, yet TCRdb's version contains in-frame clones alone and is incomplete. Altogether tens of thousands of clones are present, around 87% being singletons, with the ten largest covering about 4.3%. Antigen specificity for these receptors is unknown. The starting material was unstimulated CD8+ T cells sorted from spleen or lymph node cells, obtained before transplant. The receptors here all came from a human donor who was the organ donor for an intestinal transplant. Each CDR3 is given with its conserved first and last residue. The D gene is left open where the match is weak. The size field is filled for only some rows; it gives once, few, many or a size class.

j_gene | v_gene | d_gene | abundance | CDR3aa | CDR3nt
TRBJ1-2 | TRBV28 | TRBD1 | NA | CASSPPGTGGEYVYGYTF | TGTGCCAGCAGTCCCCCCGGGACAGGGGGCGAGTATGTCTATGGCTACACCTTC
TRBJ1-5 | TRBV19 | NA | NA | CASSINGGQPQHF | TGTGCCAGTAGTATTAACGGAGGTCAGCCCCAGCATTTT
TRBJ2-1 | TRBV27 | NA | NA | CASTQEAPYNEQFF | TGTGCCAGCACCCAAGAGGCCCCCTACAATGAGCAGTTCTTC
TRBJ1-5 | TRBV5-6 | NA | NA | CASSLGGQGTQPQHF | TGTGCCAGCAGCTTGGGGGGGCAGGGGACTCAGCCCCAGCATTTT
TRBJ2-2 | TRBV7-9 | NA | NA | CASSLYRAGTGELFF | TGTGCCAGCAGCTTATACAGGGCGGGCACCGGGGAGCTGTTTTTT
TRBJ2-6 | TRBV27 | NA | NA | CASSLLSLSGANVLTF | TGTGCCAGCAGTCTCCTCAGTCTCTCTGGGGCCAACGTCCTGACTTTC
TRBJ2-3 | TRBV5-1 | NA | once | CASSLAPSGYTDTQYF | TGCGCCAGCAGCTTGGCCCCCAGCGGATACACAGATACGCAGTATTTT
TRBJ1-5 | TRBV4-3 | NA | NA | CASSQSGWSNQPQHF | TGCGCCAGCAGCCAAAGCGGCTGGAGCAATCAGCCCCAGCATTTT
TRBJ2-1 | TRBV15 | NA | NA | CATSRDFVETTQFF | TGTGCCACCAGCAGAGATTTCGTGGAGACCACGCAGTTCTTC
TRBJ1-4 | TRBV6-6 | TRBD1 | NA | CASSIPGQAGEKLFF | TGTGCCAGCAGTATTCCGGGACAGGCAGGGGAAAAACTGTTTTTT
TRBJ1-1 | TRBV7-9 | NA | NA | CASRQNTEAFF | TGTGCCAGCAGACAAAATACTGAAGCTTTCTTT
TRBJ1-2 | TRBV28 | NA | NA | CASSLALLDGYTF | TGTGCCAGCAGTTTGGCCCTGCTCGATGGCTACACCTTC
TRBJ1-2 | TRBV28 | NA | NA | CASTSANPGPNYGYTF | TGTGCCAGCACCTCGGCCAACCCAGGGCCTAACTATGGCTACACCTTC
TRBJ2-3 | TRBV7-2 | NA | NA | CASSLAMGRHTDTQYF | TGTGCCAGCAGCTTAGCGATGGGGCGGCACACAGATACGCAGTATTTT
TRBJ2-3 | TRBV13 | TRBD2 | NA | CASRLAGGYTDTQYF | TGTGCCAGCCGCCTAGCGGGGGGCTACACAGATACGCAGTATTTT
TRBJ1-6 | TRBV6-6 | NA | NA | CASSYYGEPLHF | TGTGCCAGCAGTTACTATGGGGAGCCCCTCCACTTT
TRBJ1-6 | TRBV6-5 | TRBD1 | NA | CASSYYGQGENSPLHF | TGTGCCAGCAGTTACTATGGACAGGGTGAAAATTCACCCCTCCACTTT
TRBJ2-1 | TRBV28 | TRBD1 | NA | CASSYEGQANEQFF | TGTGCCAGCAGTTACGAAGGACAGGCCAATGAGCAGTTCTTC
TRBJ2-3 | TRBV9 | TRBD2 | NA | CASSSRLAGGGTDTQYF | TGTGCCAGCAGCAGTCGACTAGCGGGGGGGGGCACAGATACGCAGTATTTT
TRBJ1-1 | TRBV25-1 | TRBD1 | NA | CASTTGRTEAFF | TGTGCCAGTACGACAGGGAGGACTGAAGCTTTCTTT
TRBJ1-1 | TRBV28 | NA | NA | CASSQVNTEAFF | TGTGCCAGCAGTCAGGTGAACACTGAAGCTTTCTTT
TRBJ2-2 | TRBV9 | NA | NA | CASSAAGYSNTGELFF | TGTGCCAGCAGCGCTGCGGGGTACTCTAACACCGGGGAGCTGTTTTTT
TRBJ1-2 | TRBV20-1 | NA | NA | CSARRGYGYTF | TGCAGTGCTAGAAGAGGGTATGGCTACACCTTC
TRBJ1-5 | TRBV28 | NA | NA | CASSREHPWTNSNQPQHF | TGTGCCAGCAGTCGGGAGCACCCTTGGACAAATAGCAATCAGCCCCAGCATTTT
TRBJ1-6 | TRBV7-3 | NA | NA | CASSPYSNSPLHF | TGTGCCAGCAGCCCATACAGCAATTCACCCCTCCACTTT
TRBJ1-5 | TRBV5-1 | TRBD1 | NA | CASSRGQGPNQPQHF | TGCGCCAGCAGCCGCGGACAGGGCCCCAATCAGCCCCAGCATTTT
TRBJ1-4 | TRBV7-9 | NA | NA | CASSLGAPTNEKLFF | TGTGCCAGCAGCTTAGGAGCACCAACTAATGAAAAACTGTTTTTT
TRBJ1-5 | TRBV29-1 | TRBD1 | NA | CSARTGEGNQPQHF | TGCAGCGCCCGGACAGGGGAAGGCAATCAGCCCCAGCATTTT
TRBJ2-5 | TRBV2 | TRBD1 | NA | CASSLTTGGSEETQYF | TGTGCCAGCAGTCTCACAACAGGGGGGAGTGAAGAGACCCAGTACTTC
TRBJ1-2 | TRBV19 | NA | NA | CASSIDQEGTYGYTF | TGTGCCAGTAGTATAGATCAGGAGGGGACCTATGGCTACACCTTC
TRBJ2-3 | TRBV28 | NA | NA | CASSFPQALPDTQYF | TGTGCCAGCAGTTTCCCACAGGCCCTACCAGATACGCAGTATTTT
TRBJ2-1 | TRBV28 | TRBD2 | NA | CASRPISGGAYNEQFF | TGTGCCAGCAGGCCCATTAGCGGGGGCGCCTACAATGAGCAGTTCTTC
TRBJ1-2 | TRBV10-3 | NA | NA | CAISLGGLNYGYTF | TGTGCCATCAGTCTGGGGGGGCTCAACTATGGCTACACCTTC
TRBJ1-5 | TRBV6-5 | NA | NA | CASSYGGAVNQPQHF | TGTGCCAGCAGTTACGGGGGCGCGGTTAATCAGCCCCAGCATTTT
TRBJ2-5 | TRBV7-6 | TRBD2 | NA | CASSLIYGGGRETQYF | TGTGCCAGCAGCTTAATTTACGGGGGGGGTAGGGAGACCCAGTACTTC
TRBJ1-2 | TRBV14 | NA | once | CASSQDTVRLYGYTF | TGTGCCAGCAGCCAAGATACCGTACGGTTATATGGCTACACCTTC
TRBJ2-3 | TRBV6-4 | TRBD2 | once | CASSPTSGSTDTQYF | TGTGCCAGCAGCCCGACTAGCGGAAGCACAGATACGCAGTATTTT
TRBJ2-1 | TRBV27 | NA | NA | CASNLEKDTYNEQFF | TGTGCCAGCAACCTCGAGAAGGACACATACAATGAGCAGTTCTTC
TRBJ1-2 | TRBV7-9 | TRBD1 | NA | CASSHGTVYGYTF | TGTGCCAGCAGCCATGGGACAGTCTATGGCTACACCTTC
TRBJ2-1 | TRBV7-9 | NA | NA | CASSFGLEEQFF | TGTGCCAGCAGCTTTGGACTCGAAGAGCAGTTCTTC
TRBJ1-2 | TRBV9 | NA | NA | CASSVPGNYGYTF | TGTGCCAGCAGCGTTCCAGGGAACTATGGCTACACCTTC
TRBJ2-1 | TRBV7-9 | TRBD2 | NA | CASSFDSGGYSYNEQFF | TGTGCCAGCAGCTTTGATAGCGGGGGGTACTCCTACAATGAGCAGTTCTTC
TRBJ2-5 | TRBV11-1 | NA | NA | CASSLDGWREAQETQYF | TGTGCCAGCAGCTTAGATGGGTGGAGGGAAGCCCAAGAGACCCAGTACTTC
TRBJ2-1 | TRBV9 | NA | once | CASSVGAGPAYNEQFF | TGTGCCAGCAGCGTAGGGGCGGGACCGGCCTACAATGAGCAGTTCTTC
TRBJ1-5 | TRBV7-2 | TRBD1 | NA | CASTGTGNQPQHF | TGTGCCAGCACTGGGACAGGGAATCAGCCCCAGCATTTT
TRBJ2-5 | TRBV7-6 | TRBD2 | NA | CASSAELTSGKETQYF | TGTGCCAGCAGCGCTGAATTGACTAGCGGCAAAGAGACCCAGTACTTC
TRBJ1-1 | TRBV5-8 | NA | few | CASSLGGLLGEAFF | TGTGCCAGCAGCCTGGGTGGACTCCTAGGTGAAGCTTTCTTT
TRBJ2-1 | TRBV11-2 | NA | once | CASSLGDTLYNEQFF | TGTGCCAGCAGCCTTGGGGACACCCTATACAATGAGCAGTTCTTC
TRBJ1-3 | TRBV7-6 | NA | NA | CASSLMSGKSSGNTIYF | TGTGCCAGCAGCTTAATGTCGGGAAAGAGCTCTGGAAACACCATATATTTT
TRBJ2-2 | TRBV2 | NA | NA | CASRAAINTGELFF | TGTGCCAGCAGGGCGGCTATCAACACCGGGGAGCTGTTTTTT
TRBJ1-4 | TRBV5-6 | NA | NA | CASSLRRGGNEKLFF | TGTGCCAGCAGCTTGAGGAGGGGTGGGAATGAAAAACTGTTTTTT
TRBJ2-1 | TRBV19 | TRBD2 | NA | CASSQLAGGYNEQFF | TGTGCCAGTAGTCAATTAGCGGGGGGTTACAATGAGCAGTTCTTC
TRBJ1-4 | TRBV28 | NA | NA | CASSSQEATEKLFF | TGTGCCAGCAGTTCCCAGGAGGCGACTGAAAAACTGTTTTTT
TRBJ1-5 | TRBV19 | NA | NA | CASSLAIVEPQHF | TGTGCCAGTAGTTTGGCCATCGTGGAGCCCCAGCATTTT
TRBJ2-2 | TRBV5-1 | TRBD2 | NA | CASSYSGPGELFF | TGCGCCAGCAGCTATAGCGGGCCCGGGGAGCTGTTTTTT
TRBJ1-5 | TRBV19 | TRBD1 | once | CASNRQGVQPQHF | TGTGCCAGTAACCGACAGGGGGTTCAGCCCCAGCATTTT
TRBJ2-3 | TRBV28 | TRBD2 | NA | CASSSGTSGGWADTQYF | TGTGCCAGCAGTTCCGGGACTAGCGGGGGCTGGGCAGATACGCAGTATTTT
TRBJ2-5 | TRBV29-1 | TRBD1 | NA | CSGDGTGKEETQYF | TGCAGCGGAGACGGGACAGGGAAGGAAGAGACCCAGTACTTC
TRBJ1-2 | TRBV4-1 | NA | NA | CASSQTSRQMEGYTF | TGCGCCAGCAGCCAAACTTCTCGACAGATGGAAGGCTACACCTTC